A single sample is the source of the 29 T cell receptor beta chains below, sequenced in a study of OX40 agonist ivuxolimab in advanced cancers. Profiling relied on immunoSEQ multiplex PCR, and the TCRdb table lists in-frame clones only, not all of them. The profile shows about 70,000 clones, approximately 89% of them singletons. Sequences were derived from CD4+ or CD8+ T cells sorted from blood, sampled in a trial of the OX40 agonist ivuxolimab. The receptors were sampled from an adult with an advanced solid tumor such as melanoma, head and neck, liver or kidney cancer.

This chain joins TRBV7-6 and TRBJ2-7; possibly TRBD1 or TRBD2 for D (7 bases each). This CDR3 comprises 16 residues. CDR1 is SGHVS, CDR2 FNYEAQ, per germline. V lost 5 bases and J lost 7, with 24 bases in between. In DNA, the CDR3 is TGTGCCAGCAGCGCGTGGACAGGCGGAACAGCGGGGGAGCAGTACTTC. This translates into CASSAWTGGTAGEQYF.

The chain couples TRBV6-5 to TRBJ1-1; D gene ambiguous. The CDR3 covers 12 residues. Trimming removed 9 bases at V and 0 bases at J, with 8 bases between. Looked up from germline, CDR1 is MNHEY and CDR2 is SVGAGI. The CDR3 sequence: CASSRLNTEAFF. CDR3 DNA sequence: TGTGCCAGTAGTCGGTTGAACACTGAAGCTTTCTTT.

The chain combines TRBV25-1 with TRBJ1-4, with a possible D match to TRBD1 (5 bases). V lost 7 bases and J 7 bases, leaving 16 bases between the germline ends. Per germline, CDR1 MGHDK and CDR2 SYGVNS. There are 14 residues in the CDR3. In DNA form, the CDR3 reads TGTGCCAGCATTGACACAGGAGGAAGTGAAAAACTGTTTTTT. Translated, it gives CASIDTGGSEKLFF.

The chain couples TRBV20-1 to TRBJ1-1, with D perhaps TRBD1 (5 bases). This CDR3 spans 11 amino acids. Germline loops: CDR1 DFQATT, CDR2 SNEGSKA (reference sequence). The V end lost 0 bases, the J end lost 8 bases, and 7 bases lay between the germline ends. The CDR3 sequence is CSARDQGEAFF. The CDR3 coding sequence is TGCAGTGCTAGAGATCAGGGAGAAGCTTTCTTT.

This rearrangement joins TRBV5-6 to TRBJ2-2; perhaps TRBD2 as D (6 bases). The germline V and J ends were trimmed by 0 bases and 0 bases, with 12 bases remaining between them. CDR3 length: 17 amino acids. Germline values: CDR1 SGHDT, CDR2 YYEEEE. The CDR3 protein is CASSLAGLAANTGELFF. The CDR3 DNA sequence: TGTGCCAGCAGCTTGGCCGGATTAGCGGCGAACACCGGGGAGCTGTTTTTT.

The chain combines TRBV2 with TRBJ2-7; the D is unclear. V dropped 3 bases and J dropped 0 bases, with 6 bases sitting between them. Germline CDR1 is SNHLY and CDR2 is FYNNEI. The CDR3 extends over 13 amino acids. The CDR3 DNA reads TGTGCCAGCAGTGAGGACCTCTCCTACGAGCAGTACTTC. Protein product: CASSEDLSYEQYF.

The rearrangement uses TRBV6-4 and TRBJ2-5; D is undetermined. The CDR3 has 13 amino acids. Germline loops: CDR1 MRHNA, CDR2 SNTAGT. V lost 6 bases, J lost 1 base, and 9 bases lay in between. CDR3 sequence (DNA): TGTGCCAGCAGCCCCGGAGCCCAAGAGACCCAGTACTTC. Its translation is CASSPGAQETQYF.

CDR3 sequence (DNA): TGTGCCACCAGCAGTGAACAGGGGGCGGGTGAAAAACTGTTTTTT. This sequence encodes CATSSEQGAGEKLFF. The chain employs TRBV15 and TRBJ1-4, with 9 bases aligning to TRBD1. The CDR3 spans 15 residues. J lost 7 bases, V lost 3 bases, and 6 bases had no gene match. Germline values: CDR1 LNHNV, CDR2 YYDKDF (reference sequence).

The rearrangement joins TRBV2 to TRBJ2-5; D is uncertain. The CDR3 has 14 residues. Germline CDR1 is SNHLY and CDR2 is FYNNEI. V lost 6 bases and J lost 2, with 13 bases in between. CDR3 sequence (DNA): TGTGCCAGCAGACCCCGGGCTGTACAAGAGACCCAGTACTTC. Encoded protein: CASRPRAVQETQYF.

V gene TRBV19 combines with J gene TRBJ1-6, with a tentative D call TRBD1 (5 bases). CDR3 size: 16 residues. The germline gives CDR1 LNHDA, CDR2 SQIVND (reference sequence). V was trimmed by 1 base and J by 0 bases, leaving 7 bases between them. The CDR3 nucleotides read TGTGCCAGTAGTATAGTGGGGCACTCCTATAATTCACCCCTCCACTTT. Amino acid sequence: CASSIVGHSYNSPLHF.

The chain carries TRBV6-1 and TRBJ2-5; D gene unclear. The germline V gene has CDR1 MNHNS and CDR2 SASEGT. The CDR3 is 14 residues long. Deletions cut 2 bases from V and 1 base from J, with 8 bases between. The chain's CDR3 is CASSEWQTQETQYF. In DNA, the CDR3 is TGTGCCAGCAGTGAATGGCAGACCCAAGAGACCCAGTACTTC.

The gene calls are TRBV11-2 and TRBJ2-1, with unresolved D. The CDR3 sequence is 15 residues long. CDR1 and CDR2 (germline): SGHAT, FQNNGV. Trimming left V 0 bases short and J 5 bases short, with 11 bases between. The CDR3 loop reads CASSLDKVPNNEQFF. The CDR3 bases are TGTGCCAGCAGCTTAGATAAGGTTCCCAACAATGAGCAGTTCTTC.

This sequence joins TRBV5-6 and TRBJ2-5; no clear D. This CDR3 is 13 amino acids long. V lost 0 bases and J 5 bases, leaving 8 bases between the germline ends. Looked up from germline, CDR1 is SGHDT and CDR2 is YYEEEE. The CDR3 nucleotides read TGTGCCAGCAGCTTGGATGTCAGGGAGACCCAGTACTTC. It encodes CASSLDVRETQYF.

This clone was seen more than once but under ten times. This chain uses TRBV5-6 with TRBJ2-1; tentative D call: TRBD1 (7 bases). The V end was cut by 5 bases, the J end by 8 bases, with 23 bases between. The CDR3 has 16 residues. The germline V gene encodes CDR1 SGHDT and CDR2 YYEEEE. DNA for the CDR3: TGTGCCAGCAGAGAGATAGGGCAGGGGGGAAGAGATGAGCAGTTCTTC. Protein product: CASREIGQGGRDEQFF.

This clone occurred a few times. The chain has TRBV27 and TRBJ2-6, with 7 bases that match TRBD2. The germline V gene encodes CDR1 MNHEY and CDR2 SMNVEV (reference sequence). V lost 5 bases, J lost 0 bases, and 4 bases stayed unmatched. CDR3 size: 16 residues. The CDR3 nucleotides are TGTGCCAGCAGTCGACGGGGGGTCTCTGGGGCCAACGTCCTGACTTTC. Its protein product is CASSRRGVSGANVLTF.

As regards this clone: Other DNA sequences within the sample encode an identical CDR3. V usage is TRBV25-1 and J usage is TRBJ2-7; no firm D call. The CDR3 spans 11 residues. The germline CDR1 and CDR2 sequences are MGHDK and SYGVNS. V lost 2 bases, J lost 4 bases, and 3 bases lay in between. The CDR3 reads CASSEGYEQYF. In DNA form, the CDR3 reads TGTGCCAGCAGTGAAGGATACGAGCAGTACTTC.

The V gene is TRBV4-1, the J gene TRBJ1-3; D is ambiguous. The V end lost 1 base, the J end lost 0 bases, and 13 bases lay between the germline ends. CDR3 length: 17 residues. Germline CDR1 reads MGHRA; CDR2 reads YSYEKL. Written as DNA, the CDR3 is TGCGCCAGCAGCCAAGGAAATGGACTGAACTCTGGAAACACCATATATTTT. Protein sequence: CASSQGNGLNSGNTIYF.

This CDR3 reads CASSSGGLTTKNIQYF. The CDR3 bases are TGTGCCAGCAGCTCTGGGGGGCTCACGACCAAAAACATTCAGTACTTC. V gene TRBV5-6 combines with J gene TRBJ2-4, with D possibly called TRBD1 or TRBD2 (6 bases each). The CDR3 length is 16 residues. In germline, CDR1 is SGHDT, CDR2 YYEEEE. Trimming shortened V by 3 bases and J by 2 bases, and 15 bases separated the two germline ends.

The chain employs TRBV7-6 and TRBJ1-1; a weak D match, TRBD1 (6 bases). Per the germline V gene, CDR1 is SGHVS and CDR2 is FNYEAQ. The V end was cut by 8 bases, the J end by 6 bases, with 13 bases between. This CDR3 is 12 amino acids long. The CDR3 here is CASGQRVSEAFF. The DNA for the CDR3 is TGTGCCAGCGGACAGAGGGTTTCTGAAGCTTTCTTT.

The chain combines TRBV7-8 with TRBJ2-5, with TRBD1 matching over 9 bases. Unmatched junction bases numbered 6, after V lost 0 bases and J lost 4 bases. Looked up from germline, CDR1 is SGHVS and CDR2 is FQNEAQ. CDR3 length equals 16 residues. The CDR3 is CASSLATNRGRETQYF. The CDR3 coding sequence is TGTGCCAGCAGCTTAGCTACGAACAGGGGGCGAGAGACCCAGTACTTC.

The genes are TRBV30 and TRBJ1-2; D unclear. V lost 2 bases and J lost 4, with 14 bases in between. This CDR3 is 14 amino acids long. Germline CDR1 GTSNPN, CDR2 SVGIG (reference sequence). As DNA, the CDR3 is TGTGCCTGGAGTCCCAACCTTGGCAGCTATGGCTACACCTTC. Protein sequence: CAWSPNLGSYGYTF.

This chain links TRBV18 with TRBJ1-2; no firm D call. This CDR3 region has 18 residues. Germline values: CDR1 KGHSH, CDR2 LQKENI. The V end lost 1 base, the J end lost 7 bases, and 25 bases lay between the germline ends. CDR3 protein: CASSPQPPHGAKGGGYTF. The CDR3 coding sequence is TGTGCCAGCTCACCACAGCCACCTCACGGAGCTAAGGGAGGTGGCTACACCTTC. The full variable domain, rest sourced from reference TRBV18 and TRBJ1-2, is NAGVMQNPRHLVRRRGQEARLRCSPMKGHSHVYWYRQLPEEGLKFMVYLQKENIIDESGMPKERFSAEFPKEGPSILRIQQVVRGDSAAYFCASSPQPPHGAKGGGYTFGSGTRLTVV.

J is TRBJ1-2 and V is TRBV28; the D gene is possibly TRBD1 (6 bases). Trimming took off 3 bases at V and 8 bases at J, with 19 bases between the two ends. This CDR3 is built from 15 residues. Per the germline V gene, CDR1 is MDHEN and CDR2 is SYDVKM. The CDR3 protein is CASSFVRVIQGGYTF. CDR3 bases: TGTGCCAGCAGTTTTGTCCGAGTAATCCAGGGGGGCTACACCTTC.

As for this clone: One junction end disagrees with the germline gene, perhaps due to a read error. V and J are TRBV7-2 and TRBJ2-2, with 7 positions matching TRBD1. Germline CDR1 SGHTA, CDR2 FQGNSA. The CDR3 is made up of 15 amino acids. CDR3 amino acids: CATSLDRTNTGELFF. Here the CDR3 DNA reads TGTGCCACCAGCCTGGACAGGACGAACACCGGGGAGCTGTTTTTT.

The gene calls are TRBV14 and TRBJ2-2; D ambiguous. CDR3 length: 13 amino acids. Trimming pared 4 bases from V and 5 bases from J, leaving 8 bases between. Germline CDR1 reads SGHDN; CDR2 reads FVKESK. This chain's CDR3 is CASSLHMTGELFF. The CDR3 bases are TGTGCCAGCAGCCTCCACATGACCGGGGAGCTGTTTTTT.

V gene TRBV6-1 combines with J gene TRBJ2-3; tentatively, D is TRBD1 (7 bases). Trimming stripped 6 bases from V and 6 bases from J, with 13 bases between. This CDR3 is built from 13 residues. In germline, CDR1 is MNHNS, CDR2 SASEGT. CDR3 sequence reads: CASRQQGRDTQYF. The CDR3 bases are TGTGCCAGCAGGCAACAGGGGAGGGATACGCAGTATTTT.

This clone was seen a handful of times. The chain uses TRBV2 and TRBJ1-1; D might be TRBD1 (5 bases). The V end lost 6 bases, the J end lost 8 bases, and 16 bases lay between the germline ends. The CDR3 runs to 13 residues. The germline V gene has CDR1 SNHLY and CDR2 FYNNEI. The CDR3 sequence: CASRDHIPGEAFF. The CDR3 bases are TGTGCCAGCAGGGACCACATTCCAGGGGAAGCTTTCTTT.

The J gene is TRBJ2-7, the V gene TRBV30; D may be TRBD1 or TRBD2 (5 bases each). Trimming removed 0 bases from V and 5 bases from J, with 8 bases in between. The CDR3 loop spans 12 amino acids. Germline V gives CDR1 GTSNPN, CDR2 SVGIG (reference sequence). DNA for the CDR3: TGTGCCTGGAGTGTTGGGGGACACGAGCAGTACTTC. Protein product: CAWSVGGHEQYF.

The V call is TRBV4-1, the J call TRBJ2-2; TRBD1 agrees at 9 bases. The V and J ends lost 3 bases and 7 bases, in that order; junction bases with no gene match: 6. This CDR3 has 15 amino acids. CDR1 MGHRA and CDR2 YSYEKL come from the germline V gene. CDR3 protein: CASSQGTGWYGELFF. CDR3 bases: TGCGCCAGCAGCCAGGGGACAGGGTGGTACGGGGAGCTGTTTTTT.